This entry lists 9 T cell receptor beta chains sequenced from one sample in a study of technical replicates of blood from a handful of donors. Generated by immunoSEQ multiplex PCR, the TCRdb table keeps only in-frame clones and is missing some. The profile shows fewer than 20,000 clones, around nine tenths of them singletons. The sequencing sample was made of PBMCs. The receptors here all came from a human donor in good health.

V usage is TRBV7-2 and J usage is TRBJ2-5; weak D call: TRBD1 (7 bases). Trimming left V 8 bases short and J 5 bases short, with 15 bases between. The germline V gene has CDR1 SGHTA and CDR2 FQGNSA. The CDR3 is 13 amino acids. CDR3 nucleotides: TGTGCCAGCTCAAAGCAGGGGGGCGAGACCCAGTACTTC. Its translation is CASSKQGGETQYF.

This chain uses TRBV11-2 with TRBJ2-7; no clear D. V gave up 0 bases and J gave up 3 bases, with 9 bases separating them. CDR1 is SGHAT, CDR2 FQNNGV, per germline. CDR3 length: 14 residues. The chain's CDR3 is CASSLDLGYYEQYF. The CDR3 DNA reads as TGTGCCAGCAGCTTAGATCTAGGTTACTACGAGCAGTACTTC.

This chain uses TRBV9 with TRBJ2-7; a weak D match, TRBD1 (6 bases). The germline V gene encodes CDR1 SGDLS and CDR2 YYNGEE. The CDR3 is 14 residues long. Trimming left V 4 bases short and J 3 bases short, with 14 bases between. The CDR3 DNA reads as TGTGCCAGCAGCCCCCCGGGACACCACTACGAGCAGTACTTC. Translated, it gives CASSPPGHHYEQYF.

V gene TRBV9 combines with J gene TRBJ1-1; TRBD1 matches at 7 bases. Germline V gene data show CDR1 as SGDLS and CDR2 as YYNGEE. This CDR3 region has 14 residues. Germline trimming cut 3 bases from V and 3 bases from J; bases unmatched to any gene: 5. The CDR3 coding sequence is TGTGCCAGCAGCGCCCTACAGGGGTACACTGAAGCTTTCTTT. Protein sequence: CASSALQGYTEAFF.

The chain combines TRBV6-6 with TRBJ1-4, with D tentatively TRBD1 (5 bases). Trimming removed 0 bases at V and 3 bases at J, with 11 bases between. The CDR3 totals 16 residues. Germline V gene lookup returns CDR1 MNHNY and CDR2 SVGAGI (reference sequence). The CDR3 reads CASSYSSDRPNEKLFF. CDR3 in DNA: TGTGCCAGCAGTTACTCGAGTGACAGACCTAATGAAAAACTGTTTTTT.

V and J are TRBV5-5 and TRBJ2-5; D is ambiguous. The germline V and J ends were trimmed by 4 bases and 4 bases, with 11 bases remaining between them. This CDR3 contains 13 residues. Germline values: CDR1 SGHKS, CDR2 YYEKEE (reference sequence). CDR3 protein: CASSPLPGETQYF. In nucleotides, the CDR3 is TGTGCCAGCAGCCCCCTGCCGGGAGAGACCCAGTACTTC.

This sequence joins TRBV5-1 and TRBJ2-7, with D perhaps matching TRBD1 (7 bases). Germline-derived CDR1 and CDR2 are SGHRS and YFSETQ. The CDR3 spans 14 residues. Between the trimmed V and J ends, which lost 4 bases and 3 bases, there was a span of 14 bases. The CDR3 protein is CASSRNRGGYEQYF. As DNA, the CDR3 is TGCGCCAGCAGCAGAAACAGGGGAGGCTACGAGCAGTACTTC.

The genes are TRBV5-1 and TRBJ1-2; TRBD1 matches 7 bases. Unmatched junction bases numbered 9, after V lost 0 bases and J lost 4 bases. The CDR3 sequence is 16 residues long. Germline V CDR1 and CDR2: SGHRS, YFSETQ. The CDR3 spells CASSLDPGGISYGYTF. In nucleotides, the CDR3 is TGCGCCAGCAGCTTGGATCCAGGGGGGATATCCTATGGCTACACCTTC. Supplemented by reference TRBV5-1 and TRBJ1-2, the full variable domain reads KAGVTQTPRYLIKTRGQQVTLSCSPISGHRSVSWYQQTPGQGLQFLFEYFSETQRNKGNFPGRFSGRQFSNSRSEMNVSTLELGDSALYLCASSLDPGGISYGYTFGSGTRLTVV.

The chain carries TRBV9 and TRBJ1-5; 8 nucleotides line up with TRBD1. Per the germline V gene, CDR1 is SGDLS and CDR2 is YYNGEE. Germline trimming cut 0 bases from V and 5 bases from J; bases unmatched to any gene: 4. The CDR3 extends over 15 amino acids. The CDR3 DNA reads as TGTGCCAGCAGCGTAGGCCCAGGGGGCGATCAGCCCCAGCATTTT. Residues: CASSVGPGGDQPQHF.